The 10 T cell receptor beta chains given below trace back to one sample, sequenced in a study of T cell changes during pregnancy in multiple sclerosis. The table came from immunoSEQ multiplex PCR; TCRdb's copy has only in-frame clones and leaves some out. The sample shows approximately 46,000 clones, roughly nine tenths of them seen only once. Sample: CD4+ T cells from peripheral blood mononuclear cells, taken after pregnancy. These receptors came from a female donor with multiple sclerosis, enrolled in a pregnancy study.

Only one count was recorded for this clone. The genes are TRBV18 and TRBJ2-7, with 9 bases matching TRBD1. This CDR3 is 13 amino acids long. J gave up 6 bases and V 6 bases, and 6 bases lay outside the gene matches. The germline V gene encodes CDR1 KGHSH and CDR2 LQKENI. This chain's CDR3 is CASSGDRVSEQYF. The DNA for the CDR3 is TGTGCCAGCTCGGGGGACAGGGTGAGCGAGCAGTACTTC.

This rearrangement joins TRBV19 to TRBJ1-1; 7 bases agree with TRBD1. The CDR3 has 14 residues. V shed 6 bases and J 4 bases; nucleotides not matched to a gene: 8. Germline CDR1 is LNHDA and CDR2 is SQIVND (reference sequence). CDR3: CASSTGQRGTEAFF. CDR3 nucleotide sequence: TGTGCCAGTAGCACGGGACAGAGAGGCACTGAAGCTTTCTTT.

The chain combines TRBV5-1 with TRBJ2-7, with 7 bases identical to TRBD1. The junction had 11 bases not matched to a gene; V was cut back by 4 bases and J by 7 bases. Germline V lookup: CDR1 SGHRS, CDR2 YFSETQ. The CDR3 runs 14 residues. In DNA, the CDR3 is TGCGCCAGCAGCAGGGACAGTACACGCATGGAGCAGTACTTC. It encodes CASSRDSTRMEQYF.

The rearrangement joins TRBV7-2 to TRBJ1-1; no firm D call. The CDR3 runs to 10 residues. V dropped 6 bases and J dropped 11 bases, with 10 bases sitting between them. Germline V gene sequence: CDR1 SGHTA, CDR2 FQGNSA. CDR3 nucleotides: TGTGCCAGCAGTCAGACTGGGGCTTTCTTT. It is translated as CASSQTGAFF.

This sequence joins TRBV19 and TRBJ2-1; no clear D gene. Germline V lookup: CDR1 LNHDA, CDR2 SQIVND (reference sequence). Deletions cut 1 base from V and 5 bases from J, with 18 bases between. The CDR3 has 17 residues. DNA for the CDR3: TGTGCCAGTAGTATAGTCCCCCCCCTTAGCAGCGACAATGAGCAGTTCTTC. This gives the protein CASSIVPPLSSDNEQFF.

The chain is built from TRBV5-1 and TRBJ2-7; 9 nucleotides agree with TRBD1. The germline V gene has CDR1 SGHRS and CDR2 YFSETQ. The J segment lost 3 bases and the V segment lost 0 bases, leaving 7 bases of the junction unmatched. The CDR3 totals 16 residues. CDR3 DNA sequence: TGCGCCAGCAGCTTGGGAGGGGGACAGGGAGGCTACGAGCAGTACTTC. It encodes CASSLGGGQGGYEQYF. Using reference TRBV5-1 and TRBJ2-7 for the parts outside the CDR3, the full variable domain is KAGVTQTPRYLIKTRGQQVTLSCSPISGHRSVSWYQQTPGQGLQFLFEYFSETQRNKGNFPGRFSGRQFSNSRSEMNVSTLELGDSALYLCASSLGGGQGGYEQYFGPGTRLTVT.

The DNA for the CDR3 is TGTGCCATCAGTGGTGGGACTAGCGGGTCCTACAATGAGCAGTTCTTC. Its protein product is CAISGGTSGSYNEQFF. This chain uses TRBV10-3 with TRBJ2-1; 12 nucleotides line up with TRBD2. The CDR3 is 16 residues long. J gave up 1 base and V 4 bases, and 2 bases lay outside the gene matches. CDR1 and CDR2 from the germline V gene are ENHRY and SYGVKD.

The chain recombines TRBV18 with TRBJ1-1; 9 nucleotides match TRBD1. After removal of 3 bases from V and 3 bases from J, the junction contained 2 bases not matched to a gene. CDR3 length: 14 residues. Per the germline V gene, CDR1 is KGHSH and CDR2 is LQKENI. This CDR3 reads CASSPRTGDTEAFF. Written as DNA, the CDR3 is TGTGCCAGCTCACCTCGGACAGGGGACACTGAAGCTTTCTTT.

This chain uses TRBV7-9 with TRBJ1-4; tentatively, D is TRBD1 (5 bases). Germline V gene sequence: CDR1 SEHNR, CDR2 FQNEAQ (reference sequence). The CDR3 covers 13 residues. V was clipped by 5 bases and J by 5 bases, with 9 bases between them. The CDR3 region is CASSPTVNEKLFF. The CDR3 DNA sequence: TGTGCCAGCAGCCCGACAGTAAATGAAAAACTGTTTTTT.

The chain is built from TRBV10-2 and TRBJ2-7, with 8 bases aligning to TRBD2. The CDR3 runs 15 residues. The germline V gene encodes CDR1 WSHSY and CDR2 SAAADI. The ends lost 5 bases at V and 2 bases at J; junction bases unmatched: 8. The CDR3 DNA reads as TGCGCCAGCAGTCTTATAGCGGGGCTTCCCTACGAGCAGTACTTC. Protein sequence: CASSLIAGLPYEQYF.